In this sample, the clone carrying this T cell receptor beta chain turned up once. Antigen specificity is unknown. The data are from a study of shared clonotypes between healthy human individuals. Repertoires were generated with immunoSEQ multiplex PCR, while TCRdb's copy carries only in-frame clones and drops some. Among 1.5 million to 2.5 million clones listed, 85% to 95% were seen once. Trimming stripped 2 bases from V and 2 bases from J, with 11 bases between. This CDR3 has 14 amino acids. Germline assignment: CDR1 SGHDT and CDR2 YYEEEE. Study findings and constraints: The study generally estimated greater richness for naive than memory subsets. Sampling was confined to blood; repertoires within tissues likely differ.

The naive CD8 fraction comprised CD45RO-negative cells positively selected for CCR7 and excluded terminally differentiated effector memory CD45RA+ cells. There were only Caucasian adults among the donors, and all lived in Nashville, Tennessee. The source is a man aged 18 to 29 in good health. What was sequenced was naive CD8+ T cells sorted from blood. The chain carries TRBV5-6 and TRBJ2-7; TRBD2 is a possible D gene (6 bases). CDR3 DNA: TGTGCCAGCAGCTTATGGGAGGCTACCTACGAGCAGTACTTC. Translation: CASSLWEATYEQYF.